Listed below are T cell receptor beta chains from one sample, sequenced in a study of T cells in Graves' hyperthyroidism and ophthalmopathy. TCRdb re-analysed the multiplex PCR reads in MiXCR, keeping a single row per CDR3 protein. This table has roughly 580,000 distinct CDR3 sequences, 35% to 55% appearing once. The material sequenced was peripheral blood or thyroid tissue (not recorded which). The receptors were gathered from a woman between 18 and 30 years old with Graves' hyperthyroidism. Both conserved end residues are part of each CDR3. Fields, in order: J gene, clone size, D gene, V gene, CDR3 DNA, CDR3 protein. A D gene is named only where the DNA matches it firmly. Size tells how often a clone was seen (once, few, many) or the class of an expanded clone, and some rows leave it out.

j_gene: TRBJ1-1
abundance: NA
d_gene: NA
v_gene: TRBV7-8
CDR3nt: TGTGCCAGCAGATCCGGATCAGCAGGGGACACTGAAGCTTCCTTT
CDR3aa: CASRSGSAGDTEASF

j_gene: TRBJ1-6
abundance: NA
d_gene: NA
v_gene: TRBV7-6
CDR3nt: TGTGCCAGCAGCCAGTATTCTAGCGGCCATTCACCCCTCCACTTT
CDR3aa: CASSQYSSGHSPLHF

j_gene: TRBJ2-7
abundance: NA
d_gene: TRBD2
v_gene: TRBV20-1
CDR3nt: TGCAGTGCTAGAGTTAGACTAGCGGGCCTGTACGAGCAGTACTTC
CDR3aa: CSARVRLAGLYEQYF

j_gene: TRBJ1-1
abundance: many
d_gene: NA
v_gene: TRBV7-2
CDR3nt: TGTGCCAGCAGCTTAGAAGGGCGTGAAGCTTTCTTT
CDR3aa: CASSLEGREAFF

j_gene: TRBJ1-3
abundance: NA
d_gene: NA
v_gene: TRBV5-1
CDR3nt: TGCGCCAGCAGCTGGAACGGGGGTTCCGGAAACACCATATATTTT
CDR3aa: CASSWNGGSGNTIYF

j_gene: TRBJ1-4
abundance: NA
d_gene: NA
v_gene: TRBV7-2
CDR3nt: TGTGCCAGCAGCTTAGATTACACGGAAAAACTGTTTTTT
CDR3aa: CASSLDYTEKLFF

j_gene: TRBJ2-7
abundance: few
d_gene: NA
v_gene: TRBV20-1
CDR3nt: TGCAGTGCTAGAGAACCCCCCGAGCAGTACTTC
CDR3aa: CSAREPPEQYF

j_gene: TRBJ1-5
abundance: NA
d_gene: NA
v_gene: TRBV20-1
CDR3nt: TGCAGTGCTAGACAGCGAATCAATCAGCCCCAGCATTTT
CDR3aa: CSARQRINQPQHF

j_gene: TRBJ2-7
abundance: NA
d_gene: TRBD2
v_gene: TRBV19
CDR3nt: TGTGCCAGTAGCATTCGGACTAGCGGGACTATTCAATACGAGCAGTACTTC
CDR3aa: CASSIRTSGTIQYEQYF

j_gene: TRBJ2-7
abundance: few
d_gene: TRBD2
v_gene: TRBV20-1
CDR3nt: TGCAGTGCAGCCGGGACTAGCGACTACGAGCAGTACTTC
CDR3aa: CSAAGTSDYEQYF

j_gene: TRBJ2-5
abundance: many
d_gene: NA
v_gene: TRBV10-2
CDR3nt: TGCGCCAGCAGTGACTTTGGTACGGAAGAAGAGACCCAGTACTTC
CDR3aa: CASSDFGTEEETQYF

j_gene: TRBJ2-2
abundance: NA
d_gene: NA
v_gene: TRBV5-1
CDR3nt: TGCGCCAGCAGCTGGACAGTGAACACCGGGGAGCTGTTTTTT
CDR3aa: CASSWTVNTGELFF

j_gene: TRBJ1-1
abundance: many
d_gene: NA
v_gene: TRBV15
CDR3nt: TGTGCCACCAGCAGAGGTCAGGTCAAAGCTTTCTTT
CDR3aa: CATSRGQVKAFF

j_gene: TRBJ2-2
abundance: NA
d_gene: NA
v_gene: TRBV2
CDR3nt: TGTGCCAGCGGTCCGGGGACCGGGGAGCTGTTTTTT
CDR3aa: CASGPGTGELFF

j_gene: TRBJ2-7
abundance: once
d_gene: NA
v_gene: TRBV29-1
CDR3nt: TGCAGCGTAAAAAACCAAGGGCACGAGCAGTACTTC
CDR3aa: CSVKNQGHEQYF

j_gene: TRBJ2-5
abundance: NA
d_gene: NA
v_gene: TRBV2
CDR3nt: TGTGCCAGCAGCTTACTGGATCGACCGGGTCAAGAGACCCAGTACTTC
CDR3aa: CASSLLDRPGQETQYF

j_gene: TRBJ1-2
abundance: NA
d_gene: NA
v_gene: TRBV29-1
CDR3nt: TGCAGCGCAAGCGGGAAGGTCTACGGCTACACCTTC
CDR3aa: CSASGKVYGYTF

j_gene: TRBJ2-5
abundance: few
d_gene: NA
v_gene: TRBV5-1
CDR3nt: TGCGCCAGCAGCTTGCCCTCCCGAGAGACCCAGTACTTC
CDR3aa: CASSLPSRETQYF

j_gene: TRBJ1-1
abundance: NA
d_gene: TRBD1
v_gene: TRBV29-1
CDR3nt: TGCAGCGCTAGACAGGGGGGGCAGAACACTGAAGCTTTCTTT
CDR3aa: CSARQGGQNTEAFF

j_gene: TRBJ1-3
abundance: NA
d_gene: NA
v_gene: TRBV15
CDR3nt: TGTGCCACCAGCAAAGGGACAGGAAACACCATATATTTT
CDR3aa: CATSKGTGNTIYF

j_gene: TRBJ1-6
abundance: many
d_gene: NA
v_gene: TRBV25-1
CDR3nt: TGTGCCAGCAGTGAATTGCCAGGGTCGAGTTCACCCCTCCACTTT
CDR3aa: CASSELPGSSSPLHF

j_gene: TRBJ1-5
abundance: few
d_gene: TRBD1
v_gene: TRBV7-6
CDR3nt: TGTGCCAGCAGCTTGTTACAGGGGAGAAATCAGCCCCAGCATTTT
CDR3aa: CASSLLQGRNQPQHF

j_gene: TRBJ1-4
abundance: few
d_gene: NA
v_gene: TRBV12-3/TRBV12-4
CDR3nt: TGTGCCAGCACCGAAGGGAAGGAGAATGAAAAACTGTTTTTT
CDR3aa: CASTEGKENEKLFF

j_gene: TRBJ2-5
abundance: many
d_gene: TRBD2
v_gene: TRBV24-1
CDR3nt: TGTGCCACCAGTGACCGGACTAGCGGACAAGAGACCCAGTACTTC
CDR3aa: CATSDRTSGQETQYF

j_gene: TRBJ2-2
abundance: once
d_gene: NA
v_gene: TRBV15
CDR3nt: TGTGCCACCAGTGACGCTCCCGGGCTGTTTTTT
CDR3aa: CATSDAPGLFF

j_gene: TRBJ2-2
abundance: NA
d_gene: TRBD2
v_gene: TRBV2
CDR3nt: TGTGCCAGCAGTTTCACCGGGACTAGCGGGAATACCGGGGAGCTGTTTTTT
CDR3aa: CASSFTGTSGNTGELFF

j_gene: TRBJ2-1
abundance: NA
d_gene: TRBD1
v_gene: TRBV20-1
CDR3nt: TGCAGTGCTAGTCCGACAGGGAGCTCCTACAATGAGCAGTTCTTC
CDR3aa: CSASPTGSSYNEQFF

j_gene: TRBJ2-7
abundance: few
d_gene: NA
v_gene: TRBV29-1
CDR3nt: TGCAGCGTTGAAAAGAGAACGGGTGGCGAGCAGTACTTC
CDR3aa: CSVEKRTGGEQYF

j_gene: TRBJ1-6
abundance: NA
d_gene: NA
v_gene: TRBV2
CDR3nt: TGTGCCACCACTGAAGCGTGGCAGCAGAATTCACCCCTCCACTTT
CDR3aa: CATTEAWQQNSPLHF

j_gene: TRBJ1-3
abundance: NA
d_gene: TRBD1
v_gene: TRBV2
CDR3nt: TGTGCCAGCAGTCCAGAGGACAGGGACTCTGGAAACACCATATATTTT
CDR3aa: CASSPEDRDSGNTIYF

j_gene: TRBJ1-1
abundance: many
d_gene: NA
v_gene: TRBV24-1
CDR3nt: TGTGCCACCAGTGATCCCCGGGGGGCGAACACTGAAGCTTTCTTT
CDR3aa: CATSDPRGANTEAFF

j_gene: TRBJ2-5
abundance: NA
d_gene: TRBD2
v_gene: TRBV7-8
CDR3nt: TGTGCCAGCAGCAACACTAGCGGGTTAGAGGCCCAGTACTTC
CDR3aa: CASSNTSGLEAQYF

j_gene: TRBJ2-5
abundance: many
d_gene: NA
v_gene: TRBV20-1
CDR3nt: TGCAGTGCTAGCCTAGCGGAGACCCAGTACTTC
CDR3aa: CSASLAETQYF

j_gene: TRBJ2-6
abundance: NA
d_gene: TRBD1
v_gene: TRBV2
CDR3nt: TGTGCCAGCAGTGATACTCAGGGGGAAACTGAAGCTTTC
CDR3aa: CASSDTQGETEAF

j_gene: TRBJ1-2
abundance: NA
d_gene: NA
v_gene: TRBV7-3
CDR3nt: TGTGCCAGCAGCCCCTATTCTAACTATGGCTACACCTTC
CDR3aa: CASSPYSNYGYTF

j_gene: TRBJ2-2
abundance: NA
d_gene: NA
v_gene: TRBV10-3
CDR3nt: TGTGCCATCAGTGATAACCGGGAGCTGTTTTTT
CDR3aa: CAISDNRELFF

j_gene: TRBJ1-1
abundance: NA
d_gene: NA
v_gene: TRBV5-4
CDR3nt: TGTGCCAGCAGCGCCTCAGCGGTGGGGGTTCCCACTGAAGCTTTCTTT
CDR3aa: CASSASAVGVPTEAFF

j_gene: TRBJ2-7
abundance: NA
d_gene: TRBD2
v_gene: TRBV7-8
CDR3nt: TGTGCCAGCAGCCCCCGAAGGACTAGGGGTGACGAGCAGTACTTC
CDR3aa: CASSPRRTRGDEQYF

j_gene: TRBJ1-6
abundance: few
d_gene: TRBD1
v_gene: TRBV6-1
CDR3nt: TGTGCCAGCAGTGAGCTGGACAGGCTAAATTCACCCCTCCACTTT
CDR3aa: CASSELDRLNSPLHF

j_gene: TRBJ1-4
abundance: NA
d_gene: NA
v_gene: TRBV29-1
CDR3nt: TGCAGCGTTGAGAGTACAGGGCCTAATGAAAAACTGTTTTTT
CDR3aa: CSVESTGPNEKLFF

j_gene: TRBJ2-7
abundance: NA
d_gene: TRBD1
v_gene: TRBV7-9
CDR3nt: TGTGCCAGCAGACCAACGACAGGGGGCAACTACGAGCAGTACTTC
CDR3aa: CASRPTTGGNYEQYF

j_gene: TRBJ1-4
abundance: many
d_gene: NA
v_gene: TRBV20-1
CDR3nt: TGCAGTGCAAGGGGATGGGCCAGGTCGGCAACTAATGAAAAACTGTTTTTT
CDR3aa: CSARGWARSATNEKLFF

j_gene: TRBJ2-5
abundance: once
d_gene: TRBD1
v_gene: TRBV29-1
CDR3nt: TGCAGCGTTGTGAGGGGGCAGGGGCTTCATGAGACCCAGTACTTC
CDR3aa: CSVVRGQGLHETQYF

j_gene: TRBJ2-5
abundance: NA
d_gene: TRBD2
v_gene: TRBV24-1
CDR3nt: TGTGCCACCAGTGATAGCGGGAGGTACTTC
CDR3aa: CATSDSGRYF

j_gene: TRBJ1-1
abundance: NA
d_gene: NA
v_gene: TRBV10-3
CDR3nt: TGTGTCAACGGACGGACGAACACTGAAGCTTTCTTT
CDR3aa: CVNGRTNTEAFF

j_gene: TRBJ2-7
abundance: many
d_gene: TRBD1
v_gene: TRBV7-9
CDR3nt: TGTGCCAGCAGCCCCACCGGGACAGGGGACCACGAGCAGTACTTC
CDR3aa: CASSPTGTGDHEQYF

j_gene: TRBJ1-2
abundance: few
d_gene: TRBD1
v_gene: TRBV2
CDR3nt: TGTGCCAGCAGTGGAATCGGACAGGGAATCGCCAGAGGCTACACCTTC
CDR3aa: CASSGIGQGIARGYTF

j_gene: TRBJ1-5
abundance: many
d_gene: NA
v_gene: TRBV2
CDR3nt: TGTGCCAGCAGTCCTTTCGATAGCAATCAGCCCCAGCATTTT
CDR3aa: CASSPFDSNQPQHF

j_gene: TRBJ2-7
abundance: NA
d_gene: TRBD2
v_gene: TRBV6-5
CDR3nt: TGTGCCAGCAGTGCACTTAGCGGGAGTGAAGAGCAGTACTTC
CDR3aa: CASSALSGSEEQYF

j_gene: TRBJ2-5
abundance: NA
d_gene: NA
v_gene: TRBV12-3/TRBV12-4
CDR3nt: TGTGCCAGCAGCGTAGAACAGGGCCAAGAGACCCAGTACTTC
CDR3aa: CASSVEQGQETQYF

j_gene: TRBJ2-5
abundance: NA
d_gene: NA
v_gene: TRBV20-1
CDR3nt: TGCAGTGCGACCTCGGGCAGGGAGGATATAACAGAGACCCAGTACTTC
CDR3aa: CSATSGREDITETQYF